These 25 T cell receptor beta chains were all obtained from the same sample, sequenced in a study of lymphopenia after photon versus proton radiotherapy. Clones were sequenced by immunoSEQ multiplex PCR, and TCRdb holds only the in-frame ones, with some missing. Among about 30,000 clones listed, roughly 89% were seen once. The material was peripheral blood, obtained from a patient treated with proton-based radiotherapy. These receptor sequences come from a woman between 65 and 79 years old with pancreatic cancer. Some clones in this sample may be carry-over from other donors' samples.

A note on this clone: The limits of the CDR3 on the DNA are not certain, so only TCRdb's listed CDR3 is given. The chain has TRBV5-1 and TRBJ1-1; no check of the table's D call, TRBD1, against the DNA was made. Including both end residues, the CDR3 is 16 amino acids long. The germline CDR1 and CDR2 sequences are SGHRS and YFSETQ. This CDR3 is CASSFSGQGVRTEAFF.

V usage is TRBV10-2 and J usage is TRBJ1-1; D remains ambiguous. CDR3 length: 13 amino acids. Germline V gene data show CDR1 as WSHSY and CDR2 as SAAADI. V lost 7 bases and J 0 bases, leaving 9 bases between the germline ends. CDR3 nucleotides: TGCGCCAGCAAGTCGGGCATGAACACTGAAGCTTTCTTT. This encodes CASKSGMNTEAFF.

Points on this clone: One end of the junction does not line up with germline, which may come from a read error. The rearrangement links TRBV2 to TRBJ1-5; D gene ambiguous. Germline V gives CDR1 SNHLY, CDR2 FYNNEI. CDR3 length: 12 residues. CDR3 DNA: TGTGCCAGCAGAGGACCTAATCAGCCCCTGCATTTT. It specifies CASRGPNQPLHF.

This sequence joins TRBV5-1 and TRBJ2-5, with unresolved D. The germline CDR1 and CDR2 sequences are SGHRS and YFSETQ. V lost 1 base to trimming and J lost 2 bases, with 12 bases between them. This CDR3 contains 15 residues. DNA of the CDR3: TGCGCCAGCAGCTTGTTGGGTGAGAAACAAGAGACCCAGTACTTC. It specifies CASSLLGEKQETQYF.

The chain is built from TRBV5-1 and TRBJ1-4, with D unclear. The CDR3 loop spans 15 amino acids. The germline CDR1 and CDR2 sequences are SGHRS and YFSETQ. Deletions cut 0 bases from V and 1 base from J, with 7 bases between. DNA of the CDR3: TGCGCCAGCAGCTTGGACGGGCTAACTAATGAAAAACTGTTTTTT. Residues: CASSLDGLTNEKLFF.

The rearrangement joins TRBV11-2 to TRBJ2-7, with D uncertain. Germline lookup yields CDR1 SGHAT and CDR2 FQNNGV. V gave up 2 bases and J gave up 3 bases, with 5 bases separating them. CDR3 length: 12 residues. In nucleotides, the CDR3 is TGTGCCAGCAGCTTAATCATCTACGAGCAGTACTTC. Translated, it gives CASSLIIYEQYF.

The genes are TRBV5-6 and TRBJ1-2; 9 nucleotides match TRBD1. The junction had 11 bases not matched to a gene; V was cut back by 3 bases and J by 5 bases. The germline V gene encodes CDR1 SGHDT and CDR2 YYEEEE. The CDR3 has 16 amino acids. The CDR3 region is CASSSGTGLSWYGYTF. The CDR3 nucleotides are TGTGCCAGCAGCTCCGGGACAGGGCTGTCCTGGTATGGCTACACCTTC.

The chain recombines TRBV27 with TRBJ2-6; TRBD2 matches 7 bases. Germline CDR1 reads MNHEY; CDR2 reads SMNVEV (reference sequence). Germline trimming cut 5 bases from V and 0 bases from J; bases unmatched to any gene: 4. The CDR3 spans 16 residues. Here the CDR3 reads CASSPGGSSGANVLTF. The CDR3 region has the DNA TGTGCCAGCAGTCCGGGCGGGAGCTCTGGGGCCAACGTCCTGACTTTC.

J is TRBJ2-7 and V is TRBV4-1; 9 nucleotides agree with TRBD1. Trimming took 1 base from V and 7 from J; bases not matched to a gene: 8. Per the germline V gene, CDR1 is MGHRA and CDR2 is YSYEKL. The CDR3 is 15 residues long. The CDR3 spells CASSQAGDRVGEQYF. The CDR3 nucleotides read TGCGCCAGCAGCCAAGCGGGGGACAGGGTGGGGGAGCAGTACTTC.

The gene calls are TRBV10-2 and TRBJ1-5, with 8 bases identical to TRBD1. Per the germline V gene, CDR1 is WSHSY and CDR2 is SAAADI. CDR3 length: 17 amino acids. After removal of 6 bases from V and 2 bases from J, the junction contained 12 bases not matched to a gene. The CDR3 protein is CASSGQGGFWGNQPQHF. The CDR3 DNA sequence: TGCGCCAGCAGCGGACAGGGCGGGTTTTGGGGCAATCAGCCCCAGCATTTT.

V gene TRBV27 combines with J gene TRBJ2-1, with TRBD2 identical over 14 bases. Germline V gives CDR1 MNHEY, CDR2 SMNVEV (reference sequence). The length of the CDR3 is 20 residues. The junction had 18 bases not matched to a gene; V was cut back by 5 bases and J by 6 bases. The CDR3 nucleotides read TGTGCCAGCAGTGGAGCCGGAGGGACTAGCGGGAGACGAGCCCCCAATGAGCAGTTCTTC. Translated: CASSGAGGTSGRRAPNEQFF.

This clone was counted a single time. The chain carries TRBV28 and TRBJ1-1; tentatively, D is TRBD1 (5 bases). Deletions cut 5 bases from V and 6 bases from J, with 16 bases between. From germline, CDR1 is MDHEN and CDR2 SYDVKM. The CDR3 runs to 14 residues. CDR3 coding DNA: TGTGCCAGCAGTCCCCCTTCTGCAGGGTCTGAAGCTTTCTTT. This encodes CASSPPSAGSEAFF.

This sequence joins TRBV2 and TRBJ2-3; D is ambiguous. Per the germline V gene, CDR1 is SNHLY and CDR2 is FYNNEI. Trimming removed 2 bases from V and 3 bases from J, with 12 bases in between. The CDR3 is 15 residues long. The DNA for the CDR3 is TGTGCCAGCAGTGAATTGGTTATGGGTACAGATACGCAGTATTTT. Its translation: CASSELVMGTDTQYF.

The V and J genes are TRBV27 and TRBJ1-1, with D perhaps TRBD1 (6 bases). Trimming took 3 bases from V and 5 from J, leaving 16 bases between them. CDR1 and CDR2 from the germline V gene are MNHEY and SMNVEV (reference sequence). The CDR3 sequence is 15 residues long. CDR3 bases: TGTGCCAGCAGTTTCCCGGGGGCGCCGAGGACTGAAGCTTTCTTT. It encodes CASSFPGAPRTEAFF.

The chain recombines TRBV4-1 with TRBJ1-1; 7 bases map to TRBD1. The CDR3 has 17 residues. Unmatched junction bases numbered 12, after V lost 3 bases and J lost 2 bases. Germline lookup yields CDR1 MGHRA and CDR2 YSYEKL. CDR3: CASSQITGAGRNTEAFF. CDR3 in DNA: TGCGCCAGCAGCCAGATAACAGGGGCGGGGAGAAACACTGAAGCTTTCTTT.

The chain links TRBV4-1 to TRBJ2-7; 9 nucleotides line up with TRBD1. The length of the CDR3 is 16 residues. J gave up 1 base and V 0 bases, and 4 bases lay outside the gene matches. Germline CDR1 reads MGHRA; CDR2 reads YSYEKL. CDR3 coding DNA: TGCGCCAGCAGCCAAGAGGCGACAGGGGGATCCTACGAGCAGTACTTC. Translation: CASSQEATGGSYEQYF.

The V and J genes are TRBV28 and TRBJ1-2; TRBD1 is a possible D gene (5 bases). CDR3 size: 14 residues. Germline CDR1 and CDR2: MDHEN and SYDVKM. The V end was cut by 1 base, the J end by 8 bases, with 14 bases between. CDR3 DNA: TGTGCCAGCAGTTTATTTTGGGCAGGGAACGGCTACACCTTC. Translation: CASSLFWAGNGYTF.

This sequence joins TRBV6-1 and TRBJ2-5; D is perhaps TRBD1 (6 bases). V dropped 0 bases and J dropped 5 bases, with 10 bases sitting between them. The CDR3 length is 14 residues. CDR1 MNHNS and CDR2 SASEGT come from the germline V gene. Here the CDR3 reads CASSEATGWETQYF. The CDR3 region has the DNA TGTGCCAGCAGTGAAGCAACAGGGTGGGAGACCCAGTACTTC.

The sample holds a few counts of this clone. The chain links TRBV19 to TRBJ1-2, with 7 bases aligning to TRBD1. The CDR3 length is 14 residues. V was clipped by 5 bases and J by 8 bases; unmatched bases: 11. Per germline, CDR1 LNHDA and CDR2 SQIVND (reference sequence). The chain's CDR3 is CASSPQGVPAGYTF. DNA for the CDR3: TGTGCCAGTAGTCCCCAGGGGGTGCCCGCGGGCTACACCTTC.

The chain is built from TRBV19 and TRBJ1-5; 9 positions agree with TRBD1. In germline, CDR1 is LNHDA, CDR2 SQIVND (reference sequence). V lost 6 bases, J lost 5 bases, and 8 bases stayed unmatched. The CDR3 loop spans 15 amino acids. In DNA form, the CDR3 reads TGTGCCAGTAGCCGCCGGGACAGGGAGGATCAGCCCCAGCATTTT. This gives the protein CASSRRDREDQPQHF. Filled out from reference TRBV19 and TRBJ1-5, the complete variable domain reads DGGITQSPKYLFRKEGQNVTLSCEQNLNHDAMYWYRQDPGQGLRLIYYSQIVNDFQKGDIAEGYSVSREKKESFPLTVTSAQKNPTAFYLCASSRRDREDQPQHFGDGTRLSIL.

The V and J genes are TRBV19 and TRBJ2-3, with 10 nucleotides matching TRBD2. CDR1 and CDR2 from the germline V gene are LNHDA and SQIVND (reference sequence). The CDR3 covers 13 residues. Trimming cost V 5 bases and J 6 bases; bases outside gene matches: 2. CDR3 bases: TGTGCCAGTAGTTTAGCGGGAGGTGATACGCAGTATTTT. Translating it yields CASSLAGGDTQYF.

The chain couples TRBV10-2 to TRBJ2-4; 14 bases agree with TRBD2. This CDR3 has 17 amino acids. Trimming at V came to 3 bases and at J to 9 bases, leaving 10 bases not matched to a gene. Germline CDR1 WSHSY, CDR2 SAAADI. CDR3 in DNA: TGCGCCAGCAGTGACTCGACTAGCGGGAGGGCCGGGTCCATTCAGTACTTC. Amino acids: CASSDSTSGRAGSIQYF.

The chain recombines TRBV28 with TRBJ1-3; the D is unclear. Germline V gene lookup returns CDR1 MDHEN and CDR2 SYDVKM. The CDR3 runs to 14 residues. The V end lost 5 bases, the J end lost 3 bases, and 11 bases lay between the germline ends. Written as DNA, the CDR3 is TGTGCCAGCAGTCCTAATGGGAGTGGAAACACCATATATTTT. Translation gives CASSPNGSGNTIYF.

This rearrangement joins TRBV19 to TRBJ1-5; maybe TRBD1 (5 bases). The V gene's germline CDR1 is LNHDA and CDR2 SQIVND (reference sequence). The CDR3 runs to 17 residues. V was pared by 3 bases and J by 2 bases, with 17 bases between. For the CDR3, the DNA is TGTGCCAGTAGTATCACGGGCAGGGCCCTTGGCAATCAGCCCCAGCATTTT. Amino acids: CASSITGRALGNQPQHF.

The genes are TRBV5-1 and TRBJ2-7; D is unclear. The V end lost 0 bases, the J end lost 3 bases, and 13 bases lay between the germline ends. CDR1 is SGHRS and CDR2 is YFSETQ in the germline V gene. The CDR3 loop spans 15 amino acids. As DNA, the CDR3 is TGCGCCAGCAGCTTGGACACTTACGATGACTACGAGCAGTACTTC. Its protein product is CASSLDTYDDYEQYF.